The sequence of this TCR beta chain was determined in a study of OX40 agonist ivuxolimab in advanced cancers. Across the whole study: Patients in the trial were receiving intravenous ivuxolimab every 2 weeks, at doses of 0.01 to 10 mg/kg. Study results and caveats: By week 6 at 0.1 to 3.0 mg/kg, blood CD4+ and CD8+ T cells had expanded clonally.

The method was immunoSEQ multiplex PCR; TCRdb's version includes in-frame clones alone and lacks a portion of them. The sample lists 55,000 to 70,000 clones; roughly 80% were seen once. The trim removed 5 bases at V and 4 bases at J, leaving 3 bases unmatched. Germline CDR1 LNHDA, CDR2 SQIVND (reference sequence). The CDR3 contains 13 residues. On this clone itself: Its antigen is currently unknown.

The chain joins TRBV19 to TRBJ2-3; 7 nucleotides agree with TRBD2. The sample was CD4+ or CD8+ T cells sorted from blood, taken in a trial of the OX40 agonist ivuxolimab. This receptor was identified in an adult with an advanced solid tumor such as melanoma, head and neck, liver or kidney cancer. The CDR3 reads CASSDRGADTQYF. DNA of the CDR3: TGTGCCAGTAGTGATCGGGGGGCAGATACGCAGTATTTT.